Below are 30 T cell receptor beta chains sequenced from a single sample in a study of blood T cells in healthy people across ages. Combining a sample-barcoded 5' primer with a J-beta primer mix, a second PCR ran for 7 to 11 cycles. TCRdb re-derived calls from the 5' RACE reads in MiXCR, one entry per CDR3 protein. The repertoire holds just under 550,000 distinct CDR3 sequences, more than 20% seen once, with roughly 9.4% in the top ten. This sample also belongs to another study, concerning T cells of mothers and their children.

What was sequenced was blood. Source of these receptors: a boy between 10 and 17 years old in good health.

This clonotype was picked up a small number of times. The chain combines TRBV4-3 with TRBJ2-5; TRBD1 aligns across 11 bases. CDR1 LGHNA and CDR2 YSLEER come from the germline V gene. The V gene end was trimmed by 1 base and the J gene end by 5 bases; junction bases not matched to a gene: 3. The CDR3 is made up of 15 amino acids. The CDR3 DNA is TGCGCCAGCAGCCAAGGGGACAGGGGGGGGGAGACCCAGTACTTC. Translating it yields CASSQGDRGGETQYF.

This clonotype was seen only a few times. The CDR3 DNA reads TGCGCCAGCAGTTACGGGACAGAGAGCTCCTACGAGCAGTACTTC. Translation: CASSYGTESSYEQYF. This rearrangement joins TRBV4-1 to TRBJ2-5; 7 bases align to TRBD1. Near its end, the DNA agrees better with TRBJ2-7, so the J call may be wrong. From germline, CDR1 is MGHRA and CDR2 YSYEKL. This CDR3 has 15 amino acids.

The rearrangement joins TRBV7-9 to TRBJ2-3; 11 bases fit TRBD1. This CDR3 has 15 residues. The germline V gene has CDR1 SEHNR and CDR2 FQNEAQ (reference sequence). The trim removed 3 bases at V and 5 bases at J, leaving 4 bases unmatched. The CDR3 is CASSFGQGAGDTQYF. CDR3 coding DNA: TGTGCCAGCAGCTTTGGACAGGGGGCCGGAGATACGCAGTATTTT.

This clonotype came up a few times. V and J are TRBV28 and TRBJ2-3; TRBD1 aligns across 8 bases. CDR1 and CDR2 (germline): MDHEN, SYDVKM. V was clipped by 5 bases and J by 4 bases; unmatched bases: 8. The CDR3 extends over 15 amino acids. In nucleotides, the CDR3 is TGTGCCAGCAGTCCAGGGGGCATTGAGTCAGATACGCAGTATTTT. Its protein is CASSPGGIESDTQYF.

In its sample, this clonotype was seen a few times. The rearrangement joins TRBV30 to TRBJ1-3; D unclear. CDR3 size: 16 residues. Between the trimmed V and J ends, which lost 2 bases and 6 bases, there was a span of 20 bases. From germline, CDR1 is GTSNPN and CDR2 SVGIG (reference sequence). The CDR3: CAWSSTRSSSENTIYF. The DNA for the CDR3 is TGTGCCTGGAGTTCCACCCGCAGTAGCTCGGAAAACACCATATATTTT.

This clonotype was counted between two and nine times. The chain has TRBV5-6 and TRBJ1-5; TRBD1 might be the D (5 bases). V was cut by 0 bases and J by 7 bases, with 17 bases left in between. The CDR3 extends over 16 amino acids. Germline loops: CDR1 SGHDT, CDR2 YYEEEE. Here the CDR3 DNA reads TGTGCCAGCAGCTTGGCGATAGGAGGGGTGGGGCAGCCCCAGCATTTT. Its translation is CASSLAIGGVGQPQHF.

V and J are TRBV27 and TRBJ2-7, with 7 bases aligning to TRBD1. The CDR3 runs 14 residues. Trimming took 5 bases from V and 4 from J; bases not matched to a gene: 8. CDR1 and CDR2 from the germline V gene are MNHEY and SMNVEV (reference sequence). The CDR3 loop is CASSEQGTMYEQYF. CDR3 bases: TGTGCCAGCAGTGAACAGGGGACGATGTACGAGCAGTACTTC.

This clonotype has a count of ten or more. This rearrangement joins TRBV4-2 to TRBJ1-6, with 7 bases aligning to TRBD1. V trimming: 1 base; J trimming: 12 bases; junction bases outside the gene matches: 15. The germline gives CDR1 LGHNA, CDR2 YNFKEQ. The CDR3 totals 17 residues. Here the CDR3 DNA reads TGTGCCAGCAGCCAAGTGAGGGCCAACAGGGGCCAGAGACCCCTCCACTTT. It yields the protein CASSQVRANRGQRPLHF.

This clonotype was counted between two and nine times. The V gene is TRBV6-1, the J gene TRBJ2-5, with 8 bases matching TRBD1. The germline CDR1 and CDR2 sequences are MNHNS and SASEGT. CDR3 length equals 14 residues. With 5 bases clipped from V and 4 bases from J, the junction kept 6 bases outside the gene matches. CDR3 sequence (DNA): TGTGCCAGCAGTAGACAGGGGTGGTTAGAGACCCAGTACTTC. This encodes CASSRQGWLETQYF.

The chain has TRBV7-2 and TRBJ2-4, with 13 bases that match TRBD2. Germline CDR1 and CDR2: SGHTA and FQGNSA. This CDR3 region has 23 residues. V dropped 0 bases and J dropped 0; count of bases not matched to a gene: 17. CDR3 amino acids: CASSLAPTKLAGGPYLAKNIQYF. CDR3 nucleotides: TGTGCCAGCAGCTTAGCCCCCACGAAACTAGCGGGAGGGCCTTACCTAGCCAAAAACATTCAGTACTTC.

The gene calls are TRBV20-1 and TRBJ1-1, with TRBD1 matching 7 bases. The J segment lost 1 base and the V segment lost 4 bases, leaving 3 bases of the junction unmatched. CDR1 and CDR2 (germline): DFQATT, SNEGSKA (reference sequence). The length of the CDR3 is 13 residues. CDR3 in DNA: TGCAGTGCTAAGACAGGGAGGAACACTGAAGCTTTCTTT. Residues: CSAKTGRNTEAFF.

The chain employs TRBV10-3 and TRBJ1-6; weak D call: TRBD1 (5 bases). V lost 6 bases and J 9 bases, leaving 18 bases between the germline ends. The CDR3 loop spans 15 amino acids. Per the germline V gene, CDR1 is ENHRY and CDR2 is SYGVKD. Here the CDR3 DNA reads TGTGCCATCAGCATGGACGACGGCCAGGGTTCACCCCTCCACTTT. This encodes CAISMDDGQGSPLHF.

The rearrangement uses TRBV21-1 and TRBJ1-1; the listed D gene, TRBD1, was not tested against the DNA. TRBV21-1 is a pseudogene segment. The CDR3 has 12 residues. The CDR3 reads CASSAPEPEAFF. For the CDR3, the DNA is TGTGCCAGCAGCGCCCCGGAGCCTGAAGCTTTCTTT.

This chain connects TRBV6-5 to TRBJ1-4; D is possibly TRBD1 (5 bases). Germline values: CDR1 MNHEY, CDR2 SVGAGI. Trimming removed 3 bases from V and 7 bases from J, with 6 bases in between. This CDR3 contains 12 residues. This CDR3 reads CASSYQGEKLFF. For the CDR3, the DNA is TGTGCCAGCAGTTATCAGGGTGAAAAACTGTTTTTT.

V and J are TRBV29-1 and TRBJ1-1; possible D gene TRBD1, 6 bases. This CDR3 has 11 residues. The germline V gene has CDR1 SQVTM and CDR2 ANQGSEA. V shed 4 bases and J shed 10 bases, with 13 bases lying between them. CDR3 coding DNA: TGCAGCGTTGCTCGGCAGGGGAGAGCTTTCTTT. Its protein product is CSVARQGRAFF.

This clonotype occurred a few times. This chain links TRBV7-2 with TRBJ2-5, with a tentative D call TRBD1 (6 bases). V lost 6 bases and J 1 base, leaving 12 bases between the germline ends. CDR1 is SGHTA, CDR2 FQGNSA, per germline. The length of the CDR3 is 14 residues. The CDR3 here is CASRLQTGQETQYF. The CDR3 DNA follows: TGTGCCAGCAGACTCCAGACAGGCCAAGAGACCCAGTACTTC.

This clonotype was observed a single time. The chain has TRBV7-3 and TRBJ1-1, with a possible D match to TRBD1 (5 bases). Germline V CDR1 and CDR2: SGHTA, FQGTGA. The CDR3 has 17 amino acids. The V end was cut by 5 bases, the J end by 7 bases, with 26 bases between. CDR3 sequence (DNA): TGTGCCAGCAGCGAACTTCCTCCCCGGGACGCTAAGTTTGAAGCTTTCTTT. It specifies CASSELPPRDAKFEAFF.

As to this clonotype: At one end, the junction sequence differs from germline, possibly due to a read error. The chain combines TRBV4-2 with TRBJ1-2; D unresolved. Looked up from germline, CDR1 is LGHNA and CDR2 is YNFKEQ. CDR3 size: 14 residues. CDR3 in amino acids: CAGSQIGSSHGHTF. As DNA, the CDR3 is TGTGCCGGCAGCCAAATCGGCTCGTCCCATGGCCACACCTTC.

This clonotype was counted between two and nine times. V is TRBV12-3 or TRBV12-4 and J is TRBJ2-3, with a possible D match to TRBD1 (6 bases). The CDR3 is 15 residues long. The V gene lost 6 bases and the J gene lost 2 bases, with 15 bases spanning the gap. DNA of the CDR3: TGTGCCAGCAGCTACGACAGGCAACTCACAGATACGCAGTATTTT. Protein sequence: CASSYDRQLTDTQYF.

This clonotype was recorded many times. The chain uses TRBV28 and TRBJ2-3, with D maybe TRBD2 (6 bases). From germline, CDR1 is MDHEN and CDR2 SYDVKM. Trimming removed 10 bases from V and 4 bases from J, with 15 bases in between. The CDR3 is 13 amino acids. The CDR3 protein is CATLRWEADTQYF. The CDR3 coding sequence is TGTGCCACTCTCCGGTGGGAGGCAGATACGCAGTATTTT.

The rearrangement links TRBV7-8 to TRBJ2-1; 8 bases map to TRBD2. V was pared by 7 bases and J by 4 bases, with 15 bases of the junction left unmatched. The germline V gene has CDR1 SGHVS and CDR2 FQNEAQ. The CDR3 covers 17 residues. CDR3 protein: CASTKTGTRSIYNEQFF. CDR3 nucleotide sequence: TGTGCCAGCACCAAAACCGGGACTAGGTCTATATACAATGAGCAGTTCTTC.

The chain employs TRBV5-6 and TRBJ1-5; D is ambiguous. Germline V gives CDR1 SGHDT, CDR2 YYEEEE. V dropped 1 base and J dropped 6 bases, with 14 bases sitting between them. CDR3 length: 15 amino acids. The CDR3: CASSLYGRTAQPQHF. The DNA of the CDR3 is TGTGCCAGCAGCTTGTATGGAAGGACTGCTCAGCCCCAGCATTTT.

This clonotype was counted only a few times. CDR3 amino acids: CASSQFLAGGLRTDTQYF. As DNA, the CDR3 is TGTGCCAGCAGCCAATTTCTAGCGGGGGGGCTACGGACAGATACGCAGTATTTT. The chain has TRBV3-1 and TRBJ2-3; 12 bases line up with TRBD2. The CDR3 length is 18 residues. The germline gives CDR1 LGHDT, CDR2 YNNKEL (reference sequence). The ends lost 2 bases at V and 3 bases at J; junction bases unmatched: 9.

The chain has TRBV6-1 and TRBJ1-3; D gene ambiguous. Trimming took off 0 bases at V and 8 bases at J, with 8 bases between the two ends. This CDR3 is 13 amino acids long. Germline V CDR1 and CDR2: MNHNS, SASEGT. This CDR3 is CASSEAVGDTIYF. DNA of the CDR3: TGTGCCAGCAGTGAAGCCGTGGGAGACACCATATATTTT.

The chain joins TRBV18 to TRBJ1-4, with TRBD1 identical over 7 bases. This CDR3 contains 15 residues. V gave up 4 bases and J gave up 0 bases; unmatched junction bases: 2. CDR1 and CDR2 from the germline V gene are KGHSH and LQKENI. CDR3 coding DNA: TGTGCCAGCTCACAACAGGGGACAACTAATGAAAAACTGTTTTTT. This codes for CASSQQGTTNEKLFF.

This chain links TRBV5-1 with TRBJ2-5; TRBD1 matches at 10 bases. In germline, CDR1 is SGHRS, CDR2 YFSETQ. The CDR3 sequence is 13 residues long. J lost 4 bases, V lost 7 bases, and 4 bases had no gene match. DNA of the CDR3: TGCGCCAGCGGCTGGACAGGGGGAGAGACCCAGTACTTC. Its protein is CASGWTGGETQYF.

The chain is built from TRBV6-5 and TRBJ1-2; D ambiguous. This CDR3 has 17 residues. V was clipped by 4 bases and J by 5 bases, with 23 bases between them. Germline assignment: CDR1 MNHEY and CDR2 SVGAGI. The chain's CDR3 is CASSSLARIWRRYGYTF. The CDR3, as DNA: TGTGCCAGCAGTTCCCTCGCCAGGATTTGGCGAAGGTATGGCTACACCTTC.

This clonotype was observed a handful of times. The rearrangement links TRBV5-1 to TRBJ1-2; 8 nucleotides match TRBD1. Losses at the gene ends were 0 bases for V and 8 bases for J; bases not matched to a gene: 15. The CDR3 contains 17 residues. CDR1 and CDR2 (germline): SGHRS, YFSETQ. The CDR3 bases are TGCGCCAGCAGCTTGGCCATAGTTATCGGACAGGGCGGCGGCTACACCTTC. Residues: CASSLAIVIGQGGGYTF. The variable domain in full, with the rest retrieved from reference TRBV5-1 and TRBJ1-2, is KAGVTQTPRYLIKTRGQQVTLSCSPISGHRSVSWYQQTPGQGLQFLFEYFSETQRNKGNFPGRFSGRQFSNSRSEMNVSTLELGDSALYLCASSLAIVIGQGGGYTFGSGTRLTVV.

The chain employs TRBV9 and TRBJ1-2; D not resolved. The CDR3 runs to 13 residues. V was clipped by 0 bases and J by 8 bases, with 11 bases between them. CDR1 is SGDLS, CDR2 YYNGEE, per germline. CDR3 sequence: CASSVEPARGYTF. The CDR3 region has the DNA TGTGCCAGCAGCGTAGAGCCCGCGAGGGGCTACACCTTC.

Only a few counts were recorded for this clonotype. This rearrangement joins TRBV28 to TRBJ2-1; TRBD2 matches at 11 bases. The CDR3 spans 18 residues. With 2 bases clipped from V and 0 bases from J, the junction kept 6 bases outside the gene matches. Germline V lookup: CDR1 MDHEN, CDR2 SYDVKM. The CDR3 coding sequence is TGTGCCAGCAGTTTACCCGGGACTAGCGGAACCTCCTACAATGAGCAGTTCTTC. Protein: CASSLPGTSGTSYNEQFF.